This TCR beta chain was sequenced during a study of blood T cell repertoires in COVID-19. Across the study: Acute and convalescent COVID-19 samples came from the United States, Italy and Spain. T cells, B-cell-depleted T cells, or PBMCs provided the cDNA or gDNA that served as material.

Authors' processing steps: Estimation of nucleated cell counts was performed using reference gene primer amplification. Assay used: immunoSEQ multiplex PCR; TCRdb lists only in-frame clones, some missing. V and J calls and clone size are as listed in that table; D and trimming were resolved from the DNA. The repertoire holds approximately 250,000 clones, with roughly 84% as singletons. Per germline, CDR1 SGDLS and CDR2 YYNGEE. CDR3 length equals 15 residues. V was clipped by 6 bases and J by 7 bases, with 19 bases between them. The chain joins TRBV9 to TRBJ2-2; D call uncertain. Sequencing input: peripheral blood. The sequence came from a man aged 35 to 55 who had recovered from COVID-19. The chain's CDR3 is CASMKDSRRDGELFF. The DNA for the CDR3 is TGTGCCAGCATGAAGGATAGCAGAAGAGACGGGGAGCTGTTTTTT.